This T cell receptor (beta chain) derives from a study of blood T cell repertoires in COVID-19. Methods used by the authors: Amplification of reference gene primers was used by the study to estimate nucleated cell counts. Only in-frame clones appear in the TCRdb table, and some are missing; sequencing was by immunoSEQ multiplex PCR. For V, J and clone size, that table is used; D and trimming come from the DNA. In the table there are 110,000 to 150,000 clones, about 80% of which are singletons. The germline V gene has CDR1 MNHEY and CDR2 SMNVEV (reference sequence). This CDR3 is built from 16 residues. Trimming removed 5 bases from V and 3 bases from J; junction bases left unmatched: 10. The cohort comprised adults aged about 18 to 90 years residing in about two dozen US areas. Clinical histories supplied by participants themselves formed the basis of cohort assignment. Recovered status in Cohort 3 required two negative PCRs, clearance, or symptom resolution.

This clonotype was obtained from a woman aged 50 to 65 who had recovered from COVID-19. Source material: PBMCs or T cells enriched from blood (not recorded which). The chain links TRBV27 to TRBJ2-5; 9 bases align to TRBD1. As DNA, the CDR3 is TGTGCCAGCAGTACCCTTCGGACAGGGGAAAAAGAGACCCAGTACTTC. It specifies CASSTLRTGEKETQYF.